These T cell receptor beta chains were read from a single sample in a study of T cell responses to AZD1222 COVID-19 vaccine. Generated by immunoSEQ multiplex PCR, the TCRdb table keeps only in-frame clones and is missing some. The sample lists some 110,000 clones, roughly 90% occurring once. The sequences come from peripheral blood, collected on day 0 of AZD1222 vaccination. Receptors originate from an adult in good health. The CDR3 runs from the conserved cysteine through the conserved F or W. The order of the fields is J gene, clone size, D gene, V gene, CDR3 DNA, CDR3 protein. A D gene is named only where the DNA matches it firmly. For some rows the clone size is stated as once, few or many, or as a class when expanded; others skip it.

TRBJ1-2 - - TRBV29-1 TGCAGCGGGGTAGACAGTACTAACTATGGCTACACCTTC CSGVDSTNYGYTF
TRBJ1-2 - TRBD1 TRBV18 TGTGCCAGCTCACCAAGCACACAGGGGCCCCCCTATGGCTACACCTTC CASSPSTQGPPYGYTF
TRBJ1-3 - - TRBV29-1 TGCAGCGTTGCGGCGAGCTCTGGAAACACCATATATTTT CSVAASSGNTIYF
TRBJ1-4 - - TRBV7-9 TGTGCCAGCAGCTTAGGGGTCGGGGGATTAGCTAATGAAAAACTGTTTTTT CASSLGVGGLANEKLFF
TRBJ2-1 - TRBD2 TRBV11-3 TGTGCCAGCAGCTACCAAGCTAGCGGGGGGGCCAATGAGCAGTTCTTC CASSYQASGGANEQFF
TRBJ1-2 - - TRBV6-5 TGTGCCTCCGCCGGGGGAGCCTATGGCTACACCTTC CASAGGAYGYTF
TRBJ2-3 - - TRBV20-1 TGCAGTGCTAGAGTTGGGAAGGCGCAGTATTTT CSARVGKAQYF
TRBJ1-2 - - TRBV7-9 TGTGCCAGCAGCCCGGACCATTTCGACTATGGCTACACCTTC CASSPDHFDYGYTF
TRBJ1-3 - - TRBV10-3 TGTGCCATCAGTGAGAGCTACACCTCTGGAAACACCATATATTTT CAISESYTSGNTIYF
TRBJ1-2 - - TRBV25-1 TGTGCCAGCAGGAACCGGTCAGAGATCAGTTACACCTTC CASRNRSEISYTF
TRBJ2-2 - TRBD2 TRBV4-3 TGCGCCAGCAGCCAAGACCCGGGGGGGGACACCGGGGAGCTGTTTTTT CASSQDPGGDTGELFF
TRBJ2-3 - - TRBV5-1 TGCGCCAGCAGCTTCGGGCCAGCCACAGATACGCAGTATTTT CASSFGPATDTQYF
TRBJ2-7 - TRBD2 TRBV24-1 TGTGCCACCAGTTTGGGTGGAGCGGGAGAGAACTACGAGCAGTACTTC CATSLGGAGENYEQYF
TRBJ1-1 - - TRBV7-9 TGTGCCAGCAGCCCCGTGGGGCCTCACACTGAAGCTTTCTTT CASSPVGPHTEAFF
TRBJ1-2 - - TRBV24-1 TGTGCCACCAGTGACCGCCGAACGGAGGACTATGGCTACACCTTC CATSDRRTEDYGYTF
TRBJ1-3 few - TRBV7-2 TGTGCCAGCAGCTTAGTTCTCGGGGATTCTGGAAACACCATATATTTT CASSLVLGDSGNTIYF
TRBJ2-7 - TRBD2 TRBV27 TGTGCCAGCAGTCTGGGGTTATTAGCGGGATCCTACGAGCAGTACTTC CASSLGLLAGSYEQYF
TRBJ2-7 - TRBD2 TRBV28 TGTGCCAGCATAAAGGGAGGGTACGAGCAGTACTTC CASIKGGYEQYF
TRBJ1-5 - - TRBV27 TGTGCCAGCAGTAGGGTAGGTGAATGGGGCAATCAGCCCCAGCATTTT CASSRVGEWGNQPQHF
TRBJ2-1 once - TRBV7-6 TGTGCCAGCAGCTTAGCAGGCCGGGACGGTTCCTACAATGAGCAGTTCTTC CASSLAGRDGSYNEQFF
TRBJ1-4 - TRBD1 TRBV19 TGTGCCAGTCTTGACAGGGATAATGAAAAACTGTTTTTT CASLDRDNEKLFF
TRBJ1-1 - - TRBV13 TGTGCCAGCAGCTTAGTGCGACACCGGGGCACTGAAGCTTTCTTT CASSLVRHRGTEAFF